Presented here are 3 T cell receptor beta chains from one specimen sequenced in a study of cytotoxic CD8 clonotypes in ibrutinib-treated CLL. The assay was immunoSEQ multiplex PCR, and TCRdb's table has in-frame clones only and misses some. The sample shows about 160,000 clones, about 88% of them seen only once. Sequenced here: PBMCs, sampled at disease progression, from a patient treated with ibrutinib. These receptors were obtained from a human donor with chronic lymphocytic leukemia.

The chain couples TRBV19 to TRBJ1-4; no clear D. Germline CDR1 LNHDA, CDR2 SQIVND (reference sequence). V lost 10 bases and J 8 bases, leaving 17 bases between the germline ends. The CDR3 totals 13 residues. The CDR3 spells CAISHGLAEKLFF. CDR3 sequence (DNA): TGTGCCATATCCCACGGTCTGGCCGAAAAACTGTTTTTT.

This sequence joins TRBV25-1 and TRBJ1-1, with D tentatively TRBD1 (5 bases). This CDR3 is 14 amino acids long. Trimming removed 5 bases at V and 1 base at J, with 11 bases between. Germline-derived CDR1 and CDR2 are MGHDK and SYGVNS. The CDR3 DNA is TGTGCCAGCAGTCAAATGGGGGAGAACACTGAAGCTTTCTTT. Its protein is CASSQMGENTEAFF.

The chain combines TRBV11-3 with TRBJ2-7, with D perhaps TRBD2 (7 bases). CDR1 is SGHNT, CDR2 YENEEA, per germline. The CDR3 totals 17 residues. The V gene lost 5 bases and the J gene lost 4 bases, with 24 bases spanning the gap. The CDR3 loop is CASSPTGLASGQYEQYF. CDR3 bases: TGTGCCAGCAGCCCAACCGGGTTGGCTAGCGGACAGTACGAGCAGTACTTC.